The 3 T cell receptor beta chains in this list originate from one sample, sequenced in a study of long-term antiretroviral therapy in people with HIV. Sequencing used immunoSEQ v3.0 at survey level. TCRdb keeps only in-frame clones here, not all; method: immunoSEQ multiplex PCR. The profile covers 25,000 to 35,000 clones, with 70% to 90% appearing a single time and about 5% taken by the ten largest. The specimen comprised unsorted PBMCs, sampled 0.8 years after starting antiretroviral therapy. The origin of the receptors is a woman in her 30s with HIV.

The chain employs TRBV15 and TRBJ2-5, with D unresolved. Trimming left V 0 bases short and J 7 bases short, with 6 bases between. This CDR3 comprises 12 residues. The germline V gene encodes CDR1 LNHNV and CDR2 YYDKDF (reference sequence). CDR3 amino acids: CATSRDLGTQYF. CDR3 bases: TGTGCCACCAGCAGAGATCTTGGGACCCAGTACTTC.

The chain is built from TRBV27 and TRBJ2-1, with D tentatively TRBD1 or TRBD2 (5 bases each). V shed 6 bases and J shed 1 base, with 10 bases lying between them. The CDR3 runs 14 residues. Germline V gene lookup returns CDR1 MNHEY and CDR2 SMNVEV (reference sequence). In DNA, the CDR3 is TGTGCCAGCAGCCGAGGGACGTCCTACAATGAGCAGTTCTTC. It encodes CASSRGTSYNEQFF.

V and J are TRBV25-1 and TRBJ1-1, with D tentatively TRBD1 (5 bases). CDR3 size: 15 residues. The V gene lost 4 bases and the J gene lost 5 bases, with 17 bases spanning the gap. Germline lookup yields CDR1 MGHDK and CDR2 SYGVNS. The CDR3 loop reads CASSGIPGLQTEAFF. The CDR3 bases are TGTGCCAGCAGTGGAATTCCGGGACTACAAACTGAAGCTTTCTTT.